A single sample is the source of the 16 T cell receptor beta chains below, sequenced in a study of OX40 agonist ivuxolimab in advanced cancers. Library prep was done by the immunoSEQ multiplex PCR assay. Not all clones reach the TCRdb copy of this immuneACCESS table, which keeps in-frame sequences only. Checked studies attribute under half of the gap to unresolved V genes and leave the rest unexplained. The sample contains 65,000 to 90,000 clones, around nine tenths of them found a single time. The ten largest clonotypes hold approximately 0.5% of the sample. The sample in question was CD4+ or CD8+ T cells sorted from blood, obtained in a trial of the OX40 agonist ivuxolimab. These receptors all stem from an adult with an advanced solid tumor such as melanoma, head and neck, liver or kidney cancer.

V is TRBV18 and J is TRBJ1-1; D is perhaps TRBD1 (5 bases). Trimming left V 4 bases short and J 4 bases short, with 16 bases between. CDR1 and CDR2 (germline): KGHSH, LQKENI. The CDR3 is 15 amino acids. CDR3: CASSQTTDSPTEAFF. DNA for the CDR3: TGTGCCAGCTCACAGACGACAGATTCTCCCACTGAAGCTTTCTTT. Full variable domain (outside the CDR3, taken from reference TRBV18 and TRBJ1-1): NAGVMQNPRHLVRRRGQEARLRCSPMKGHSHVYWYRQLPEEGLKFMVYLQKENIIDESGMPKERFSAEFPKEGPSILRIQQVVRGDSAAYFCASSQTTDSPTEAFFGQGTRLTVV.

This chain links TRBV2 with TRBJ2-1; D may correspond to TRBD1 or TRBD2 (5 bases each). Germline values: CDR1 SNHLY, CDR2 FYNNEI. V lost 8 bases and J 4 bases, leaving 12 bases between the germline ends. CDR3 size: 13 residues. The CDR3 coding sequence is TGTGCCAGCGGGGACGGACTTTACAATGAGCAGTTCTTC. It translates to CASGDGLYNEQFF.

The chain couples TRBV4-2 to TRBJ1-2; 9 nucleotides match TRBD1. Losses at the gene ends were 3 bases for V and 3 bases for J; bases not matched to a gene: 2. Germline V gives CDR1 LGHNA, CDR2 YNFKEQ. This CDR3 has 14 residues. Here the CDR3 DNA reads TGTGCCAGCAGCCAGAGGACAGGGGACTATGGCTACACCTTC. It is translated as CASSQRTGDYGYTF.

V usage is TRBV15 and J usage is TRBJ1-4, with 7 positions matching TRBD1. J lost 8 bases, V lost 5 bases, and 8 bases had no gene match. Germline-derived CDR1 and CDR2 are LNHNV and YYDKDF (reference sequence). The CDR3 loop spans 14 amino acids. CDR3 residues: CATSPRQGLEKLFF. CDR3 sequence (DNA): TGTGCCACCAGCCCCCGACAGGGTTTGGAAAAACTGTTTTTT. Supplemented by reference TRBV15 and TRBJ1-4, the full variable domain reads DAMVIQNPRYQVTQFGKPVTLSCSQTLNHNVMYWYQQKSSQAPKLLFHYYDKDFNNEADTPDNFQSRRPNTSFCFLDIRSPGLGDTAMYLCATSPRQGLEKLFFGSGTQLSVL.

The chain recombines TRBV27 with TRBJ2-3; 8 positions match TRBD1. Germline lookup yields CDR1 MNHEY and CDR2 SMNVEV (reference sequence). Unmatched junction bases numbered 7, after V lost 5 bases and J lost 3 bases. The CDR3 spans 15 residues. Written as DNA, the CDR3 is TGTGCCAGCAGTCTTGGACAGGGATGGACAGATACGCAGTATTTT. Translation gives CASSLGQGWTDTQYF.

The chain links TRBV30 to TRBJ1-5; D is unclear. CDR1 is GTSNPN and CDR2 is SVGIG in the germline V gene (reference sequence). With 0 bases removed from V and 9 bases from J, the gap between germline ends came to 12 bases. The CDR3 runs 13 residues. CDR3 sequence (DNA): TGTGCCTGGAGTGTGGGCCCAAGTCGGCCCCAGCATTTT. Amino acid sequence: CAWSVGPSRPQHF.

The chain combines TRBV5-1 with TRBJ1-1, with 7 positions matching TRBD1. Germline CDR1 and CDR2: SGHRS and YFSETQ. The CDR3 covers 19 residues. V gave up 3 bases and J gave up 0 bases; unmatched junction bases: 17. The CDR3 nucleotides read TGCGCCAGCAGCTCCCTTATCTTAGTTTTGGACAGGATGAACACTGAAGCTTTCTTT. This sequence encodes CASSSLILVLDRMNTEAFF.

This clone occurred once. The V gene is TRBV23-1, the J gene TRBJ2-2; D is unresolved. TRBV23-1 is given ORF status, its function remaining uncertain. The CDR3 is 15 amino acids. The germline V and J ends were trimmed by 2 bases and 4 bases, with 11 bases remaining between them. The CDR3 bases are TGCGCCAGCAGTCAAAGAACAGAAGGCACCGGGGAGCTGTTTTTT. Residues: CASSQRTEGTGELFF.

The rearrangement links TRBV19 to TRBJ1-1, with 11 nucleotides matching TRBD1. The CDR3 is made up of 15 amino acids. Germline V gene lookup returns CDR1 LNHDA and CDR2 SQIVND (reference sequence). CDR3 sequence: CTRFCLDRGLTEAFF. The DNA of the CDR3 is TGTACGCGGTTTTGTTTGGACAGGGGGCTCACTGAAGCTTTCTTT.

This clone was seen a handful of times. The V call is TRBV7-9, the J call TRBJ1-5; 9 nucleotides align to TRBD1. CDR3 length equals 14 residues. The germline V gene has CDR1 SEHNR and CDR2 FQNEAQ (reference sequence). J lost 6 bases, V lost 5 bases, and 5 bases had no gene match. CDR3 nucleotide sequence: TGTGCCAGCAGCCCGGGACAGGGAGGTCAGCCCCAGCATTTT. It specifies CASSPGQGGQPQHF.

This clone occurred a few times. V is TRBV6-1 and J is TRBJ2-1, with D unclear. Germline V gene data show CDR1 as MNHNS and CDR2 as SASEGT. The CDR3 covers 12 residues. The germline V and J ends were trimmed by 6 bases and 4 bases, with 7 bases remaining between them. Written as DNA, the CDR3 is TGTGCCAGCAGGACCAAGTACAATGAGCAGTTCTTC. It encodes CASRTKYNEQFF.

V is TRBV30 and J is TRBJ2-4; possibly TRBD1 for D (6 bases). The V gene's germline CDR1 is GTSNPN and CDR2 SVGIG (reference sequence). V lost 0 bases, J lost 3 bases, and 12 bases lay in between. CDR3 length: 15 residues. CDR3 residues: CAWSVGRDNKNIQYF. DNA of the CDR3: TGTGCCTGGAGTGTAGGCAGGGACAACAAAAACATTCAGTACTTC.

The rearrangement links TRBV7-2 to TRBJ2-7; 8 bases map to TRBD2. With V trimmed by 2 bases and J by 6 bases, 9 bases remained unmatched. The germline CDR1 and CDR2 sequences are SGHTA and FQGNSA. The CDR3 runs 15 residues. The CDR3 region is CASSLTPSGSAEQYF. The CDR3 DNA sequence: TGTGCCAGCAGCTTAACCCCAAGCGGGAGTGCCGAGCAGTACTTC.

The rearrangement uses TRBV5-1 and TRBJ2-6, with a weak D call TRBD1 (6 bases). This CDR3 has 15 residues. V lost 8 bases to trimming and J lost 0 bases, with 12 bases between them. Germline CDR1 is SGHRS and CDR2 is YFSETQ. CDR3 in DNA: TGCGCCAGTTCCCCAGGGGACTCTGGGGCCAACGTCCTGACTTTC. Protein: CASSPGDSGANVLTF.

The CDR3 DNA reads TGTGCCAGCAGTGACAAAGGGTTCGAGGACGAGCAGTACTTC. This codes for CASSDKGFEDEQYF. This chain uses TRBV27 with TRBJ2-7, with unresolved D. The CDR3 spans 14 residues. Germline CDR1 is MNHEY and CDR2 is SMNVEV (reference sequence). V shed 5 bases and J shed 5 bases, with 16 bases lying between them.

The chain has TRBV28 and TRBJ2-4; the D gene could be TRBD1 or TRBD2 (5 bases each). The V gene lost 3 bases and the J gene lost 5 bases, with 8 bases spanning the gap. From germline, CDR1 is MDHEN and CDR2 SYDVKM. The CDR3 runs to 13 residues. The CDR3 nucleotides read TGTGCCAGCAGTTTTCAGGGACAAAACATTCAGTACTTC. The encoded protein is CASSFQGQNIQYF.